This T cell receptor beta chain was sequenced during a study of long-term antiretroviral therapy in people with HIV. Study observations and caveats: Clones that expanded before ART (that is, prior to treatment) dominated the repertoire at all time points. The blood, collected between about 2004 and 2017, was possibly taken under older ART regimens.

About this clone: What it binds is not known.

Germline V gene lookup returns CDR1 SGHRS and CDR2 YFSETQ. V gave up 4 bases and J gave up 0 bases, with 13 bases separating them. CDR3 size: 16 residues. Without exception, participants with HIV were treated in the United States. Run at survey level, the immunoSEQ assay was version v3.0. Sequencing used immunoSEQ multiplex PCR; TCRdb keeps in-frame clones, though not all of them. The sample yields more than 15,000 clones, more than 65% seen once. Sample: unsorted PBMCs, taken at the start of antiretroviral therapy. This TCR derives from a man younger than 45 with HIV. This chain links TRBV5-1 with TRBJ2-2; TRBD2 might be the D (6 bases). DNA for the CDR3: TGCGCCAGCAGCCCCGGGGGAATGGCGAACACCGGGGAGCTGTTTTTT. This sequence encodes CASSPGGMANTGELFF.